What follows are 5 T cell receptor beta chains derived from one specimen sequenced in a study of glioma-infiltrating T cells after dendritic cell vaccination. Repertoires were generated with immunoSEQ multiplex PCR, while TCRdb's copy carries only in-frame clones and drops some. The sample lists roughly 100,000 clones, approximately 81% occurring once. The sequences come from blood, collected before dendritic cell vaccination. The source of these receptors is a human donor with glioblastoma.

The chain couples TRBV28 to TRBJ1-2; no definite D call. CDR3 size: 14 residues. Looked up from germline, CDR1 is MDHEN and CDR2 is SYDVKM. The V gene lost 5 bases and the J gene lost 1 base, with 11 bases spanning the gap. CDR3 region: CASSPLTHNYGYTF. The CDR3 nucleotides read TGTGCCAGCAGTCCCCTCACTCATAACTATGGCTACACCTTC.

The rearrangement uses TRBV5-6 and TRBJ2-7, with 9 bases matching TRBD1. Germline CDR1 and CDR2: SGHDT and YYEEEE. The CDR3 covers 16 residues. The V segment lost 5 bases and the J segment 2 bases; nucleotides outside the gene matches: 11. The CDR3 nucleotides read TGTGCCAGCAGTCCCGGGACAGGGAGTCCGACCTACGAGCAGTACTTC. As protein: CASSPGTGSPTYEQYF.

The V and J genes are TRBV4-2 and TRBJ2-3; 13 nucleotides agree with TRBD2. The junction had 7 bases not matched to a gene; V was cut back by 1 base and J by 6 bases. CDR1 LGHNA and CDR2 YNFKEQ come from the germline V gene. The CDR3 runs to 17 residues. The CDR3 loop is CASSQVELAGGPDTQYF. The CDR3 DNA follows: TGTGCCAGCAGCCAAGTCGAACTAGCGGGGGGGCCGGATACGCAGTATTTT.

The chain recombines TRBV11-3 with TRBJ2-4; the match to TRBD2 covers 11 bases. This CDR3 has 17 residues. The germline gives CDR1 SGHNT, CDR2 YENEEA. The ends lost 5 bases at V and 8 bases at J; junction bases unmatched: 14. CDR3 sequence: CASSVRLAGSAVDIQYF. The CDR3 nucleotides are TGTGCCAGCAGCGTCAGACTAGCGGGATCCGCCGTAGACATTCAGTACTTC.

This chain joins TRBV19 and TRBJ1-5, with 8 nucleotides matching TRBD1. Germline loops: CDR1 LNHDA, CDR2 SQIVND (reference sequence). The V segment lost 5 bases and the J segment 1 base; nucleotides outside the gene matches: 7. The CDR3 totals 16 residues. Here the CDR3 DNA reads TGTGCCAGTAGTTCTACCGGGACAGGAAGCAATCAGCCCCAGCATTTT. Protein product: CASSSTGTGSNQPQHF.